One and the same sample provided the 10 T cell receptor beta chains below, sequenced in a study of blood T cells in healthy people across ages. A sample-barcoded 5' primer and a J-beta primer mix were used in a second PCR of roughly 7 to 11 cycles. One entry per CDR3 protein results from TCRdb running MiXCR on the 5' RACE reads. The data contain about 1.1 million distinct CDR3 sequences, more than 30% of them singletons. Sequencing was done on a sample of blood. The origin of the receptors is a man between 18 and 29 years old in good health.

This clonotype appeared a few times. J is TRBJ1-2 and V is TRBV13; no definite D call. The CDR3 length is 14 residues. Trimming cost V 3 bases and J 6 bases, with 14 bases left between them. Germline assignment: CDR1 PRHDT and CDR2 FYEKMQ (reference sequence). CDR3 nucleotides: TGTGCCAGCAGCTTGGGCGGGAGGCCGGATGGCTACACCTTC. Its translation is CASSLGGRPDGYTF.

This clonotype was counted only a few times. The chain has TRBV2 and TRBJ2-3; no clear D gene. The CDR3 spans 13 residues. CDR1 and CDR2 (germline): SNHLY, FYNNEI. V dropped 6 bases and J dropped 4 bases, with 11 bases sitting between them. The CDR3 is CASRLQIADTQYF. The CDR3, as DNA: TGTGCCAGCAGACTCCAAATAGCAGATACGCAGTATTTT.

The chain uses TRBV7-3 and TRBJ1-1; D gene ambiguous. CDR3 length: 14 amino acids. The germline gives CDR1 SGHTA, CDR2 FQGTGA. V shed 2 bases and J shed 4 bases, with 11 bases lying between them. DNA of the CDR3: TGTGCCAGCAGCTTAGGTGGGGAGTCCACTGAAGCTTTCTTT. Translated, it gives CASSLGGESTEAFF.

The sample holds a few counts of this clonotype. The gene calls are TRBV20-1 and TRBJ2-5; no definite D call. The ends were cut back, 4 bases at V and 6 bases at J, with 9 bases in the middle. The CDR3 spans 11 residues. CDR1 DFQATT and CDR2 SNEGSKA come from the germline V gene (reference sequence). CDR3 sequence reads: CSATLAKTQYF. The CDR3 DNA sequence: TGCAGTGCTACCCTTGCGAAGACCCAGTACTTC.

There are a few counts of this clonotype. The CDR3 region has the DNA TGTGCCATCAGTGAAGGGGGGCACGGCTACACCTTC. This codes for CAISEGGHGYTF. The J gene is TRBJ1-2, the V gene TRBV10-3, with D possibly matching TRBD1 (6 bases). Germline-derived CDR1 and CDR2 are ENHRY and SYGVKD. The germline V and J ends were trimmed by 3 bases and 8 bases, with 10 bases remaining between them. The CDR3 is 12 residues long.

The rearrangement uses TRBV25-1 and TRBJ2-1, with no clear D. The CDR3 is 13 amino acids. Germline V lookup: CDR1 MGHDK, CDR2 SYGVNS. Deletions cut 1 base from V and 9 bases from J, with 10 bases between. The CDR3, as DNA: TGTGCCAGCAGTGAATTCGGGTCCCCTGAGCAGTTCTTC. Translation gives CASSEFGSPEQFF.

The chain uses TRBV7-2 and TRBJ2-7, with 10 bases lining up with TRBD1. Germline CDR1 SGHTA, CDR2 FQGNSA. The junction had 6 bases not matched to a gene; V was cut back by 3 bases and J by 4 bases. The CDR3 has 15 residues. The CDR3 sequence: CASSFLPGQGYEQYF. The CDR3 DNA reads TGTGCCAGCAGCTTTCTCCCGGGACAGGGGTACGAGCAGTACTTC.

The J gene is TRBJ2-2, the V gene TRBV4-2, with D perhaps TRBD2 (6 bases). Between the trimmed V and J ends, which lost 0 bases and 2 bases, there was a span of 16 bases. Germline loops: CDR1 LGHNA, CDR2 YNFKEQ. The CDR3 is 18 residues long. The CDR3 coding sequence is TGTGCCAGCAGCCAAGATCTTGCGGGACCAACTAACACCGGGGAGCTGTTTTTT. The encoded protein is CASSQDLAGPTNTGELFF.

This clonotype appeared many times. This chain joins TRBV29-1 and TRBJ2-1; 9 positions match TRBD2. This CDR3 is built from 14 residues. V shed 3 bases and J 2 bases; nucleotides not matched to a gene: 2. Germline V gene lookup returns CDR1 SQVTM and CDR2 ANQGSEA. The CDR3, as DNA: TGCAGCGTTGAGGCTAGCGGGACCTACAATGAGCAGTTCTTC. Its protein product is CSVEASGTYNEQFF.

V usage is TRBV6-5 and J usage is TRBJ2-7, with D perhaps assigned TRBD1 or TRBD2 (6 bases each). Trimming stripped 2 bases from V and 0 bases from J, with 17 bases between. Germline CDR1 reads MNHEY; CDR2 reads SVGAGI. CDR3 size: 17 residues. CDR3 sequence reads: CASSYRGDFRSSYEQYF. In DNA, the CDR3 is TGTGCCAGCAGTTACAGGGGGGACTTCCGAAGCTCCTACGAGCAGTACTTC.